This T cell receptor beta chain was profiled in a study of T cells in Graves' hyperthyroidism and ophthalmopathy. General study results and limits: Ophthalmopathy, as predicted by the model, came a median approximately 6.5 months after the prediction. Blood shared most expanded thyroid clonotypes above 0.001.

Trimming removed 3 bases at V and 2 bases at J, with 11 bases between. This CDR3 is built from 15 residues. Germline CDR1 reads SNHLY; CDR2 reads FYNNEI. RNA transcripts served as the template for amplifying TCR beta CDR3 regions. An initial round of RT-PCR targeting the TCR CDR3 relied on the HTBI primer set. TCRdb reprocessed the multiplex PCR reads with MiXCR, giving one entry per CDR3 protein. The sample holds about 720,000 distinct CDR3 sequences, 18% seen once. As concerns this clonotype: Its antigen is unidentified.

The clonotype originates from a woman between 50 and 59 years old with Graves' hyperthyroidism that later progressed to Graves' ophthalmopathy. V usage is TRBV2 and J usage is TRBJ2-1, with TRBD2 as a possible D gene (6 bases). The sequenced sample consisted of blood. CDR3 sequence: CASSEGTGTYNEQFF. The CDR3 DNA is TGTGCCAGCAGTGAGGGGACTGGCACCTACAATGAGCAGTTCTTC.